This T cell receptor (beta chain) was found in a study of identical twins (dated by TCRdb to 2016 to 2017). About the investigation overall: To test whether fetal clonotypes persist, the study used deep sequencing on TCR alpha and beta repertoires from monozygotic twins, unrelated adults of various ages, and cord blood. To rule out contamination, replicate twin experiments were performed at different times with different library preparation protocols.

Every donor was a healthy Caucasian. The twin cohort comprised three pairs of female monozygotic twins, all aged roughly 18 to 30 years. Using Miltenyi CD45RO+ enrichment and human naive T-cell isolation kits, memory (CD45RO+) and naive T cells were isolated from PBMC. Including cysteine and phenylalanine, the CDR3 has 15 amino acids. Just the 45-base CDR3 DNA is kept, in frame starting at base 1. V loses 4 bases of germline sequence and J loses 0 bases, and the interval between the two ends is 10 bases. This clonotype was seen many times. It lacks a known antigen. No base quality information exists; no much larger clone differs at one position. The paper as a whole reports these results and caveats: In monozygotic twins, recombination models systematically underestimated out-of-frame TCR alpha sharing, but the models matched the sharing seen between unrelated individuals. Fewer insertions were carried by abundant cord blood beta clonotypes, a similar but weaker trend appeared in young adult naive repertoires, and no such trend appeared in memory repertoires. Excess twin sharing in beta out-of-frame sequences was weaker because fewer shared sequences lowered the signal-to-noise ratio. Invariant T cells such as MAIT and iNKT could partly confound zero-insertion analyses, although diverse VJ usage argued against such confounding for most clonotypes. Compared with coincidental sharing between unrelated individuals, out-of-frame TCR alpha sequences shared between twins had an excess of sequences with low generation probability. Conclusions relied on cross-sectional statistical analysis, since the same donors could not be followed over many years.

To prepare the library, 5' RACE was applied. Data came from an Illumina HiSeq 2000. Template switching added a universal primer binding site, and the final cDNA carried a unique molecular identifier that allowed TCR cDNA molecules to be counted accurately. Specific primers in the conserved constant-segment region were used to synthesize first-strand cDNA for TCR alpha and beta chains. To control for contamination, each cDNA library was double barcoded with a SMART-Mk sample barcode plus Illumina barcodes. TruSeq adapter sequences along with Illumina sample barcodes were introduced in two successive PCR steps. Sequencing of the TCR alpha and beta cDNA libraries was done on the Illumina HiSeq platform using custom primers. On the authors' methods: Unique molecular identifiers were extracted from raw reads with MiGEC, and CDR3 positions were determined with MiXCR. For each individual, recombination models were inferred using an EM algorithm with the repgenHMM and IGoR tools. Shared clonotypes were analyzed with the tcR package in R, and sharing was normalized by the product of cloneset sizes. To study raw recombination free of thymic and clonal selection effects, out-of-frame nonproductive sequences were analyzed. The public reads were reanalyzed by TCRdb: fastp trimming at Q25, MiXCR alignment, in-frame beta chains only. Each CDR3 protein appears once, grouped with its most common genes and DNA. The authors' filters were not applied to this entry. The sample table records approximately 280,000 distinct CDR3 sequences; approximately 8.5% of these occur just once. The ten largest clonotypes hold 2.1% of the sample.

The data were also submitted as part of a second study, on yellow fever vaccine responses in identical twins. As noted in the second study: According to the authors, in identical twins the way T cells responded to vaccination appeared partly convergent and partly personalized. The study precisely tracked vaccine-responding T cell clones in identical twins.

Recombination joined TRBV12-3 or TRBV12-4 with TRBJ2-4, with the D gene not clear enough to name. This clonotype was sampled from a woman aged 18-35 years in good health. Sequencing input: memory (CD45RO+) T cells sorted from blood. The sample's cell subset or site label, decoded: CD45RO+ enriched T cells. The sequenced DNA is TGTGCCAGCAGTTCAACAGATAGAGCCAAAAACATTCAGTACTTC. This codes for CASSSTDRAKNIQYF.